The entry below describes one TCR beta chain. Its target is unknown. These data originate in a study of T cell responses to AZD1222 COVID-19 vaccine. General study results and limits: White British people made up most donors, females outnumbered males, and clonal diversity was possibly underestimated. Unmutated variant regions reportedly attract nearly half of all spike-specific TCRs.

Sequenced by immunoSEQ multiplex PCR; TCRdb stores in-frame clones only, minus some. The sample consists of about 150,000 clones, roughly 90% of them appearing once. The CDR3 sequence is 12 residues long. Per the germline V gene, CDR1 is MDHEN and CDR2 is SYDVKM. Trimming removed 6 bases from V and 5 bases from J, with 8 bases in between. The sequences come from peripheral blood, collected 28 days after the second AZD1222 dose. The chain combines TRBV28 with TRBJ2-1; D is uncertain. This sequence originates from an adult who received the AZD1222 COVID-19 vaccine. The CDR3 region is CASRGRNNEQFF. Written as DNA, the CDR3 is TGTGCCAGCAGAGGCAGAAACAATGAGCAGTTCTTC.